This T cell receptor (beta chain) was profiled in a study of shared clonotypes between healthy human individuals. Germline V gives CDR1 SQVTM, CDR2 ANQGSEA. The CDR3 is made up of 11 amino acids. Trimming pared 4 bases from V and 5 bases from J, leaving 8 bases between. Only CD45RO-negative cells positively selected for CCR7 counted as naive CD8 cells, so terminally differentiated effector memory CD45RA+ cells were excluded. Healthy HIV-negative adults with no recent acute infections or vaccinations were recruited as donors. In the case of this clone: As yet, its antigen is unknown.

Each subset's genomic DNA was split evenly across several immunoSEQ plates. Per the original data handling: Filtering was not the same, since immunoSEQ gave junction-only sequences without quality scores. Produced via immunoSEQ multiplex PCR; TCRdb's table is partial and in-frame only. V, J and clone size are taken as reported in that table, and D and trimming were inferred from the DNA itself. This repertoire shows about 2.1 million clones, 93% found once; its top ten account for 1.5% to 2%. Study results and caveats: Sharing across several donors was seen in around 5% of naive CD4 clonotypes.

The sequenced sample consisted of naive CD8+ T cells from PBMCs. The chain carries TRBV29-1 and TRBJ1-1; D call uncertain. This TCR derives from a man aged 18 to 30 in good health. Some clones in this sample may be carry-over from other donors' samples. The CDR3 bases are TGCAGCGTTGTCGGAGAAACTGAAGCTTTCTTT. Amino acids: CSVVGETEAFF.